The sample holds a few counts of the clone carrying this T cell receptor (beta chain). The authors amplified TCR beta CDR3 regions, and they did so from RNA transcripts for repertoire sequencing. The workflow started with a first-round RT-PCR run with HTBI primers and then moved on to a second-round multiplex PCR. TCRdb ran MiXCR on the multiplex PCR reads and lists one entry per CDR3 protein. The sample has 740,000 or so distinct CDR3 sequences; 35% to 50% are singletons. These data originate in a study of Graves' ophthalmopathy and Graves' hyperthyroidism. This CDR3 is 16 amino acids long. J gave up 7 bases and V 0 bases, and 9 bases lay outside the gene matches. Germline V gene data show CDR1 as WSHSY and CDR2 as SAAADI.

The receptor was derived from an adult man with Graves' ophthalmopathy. Sequencing was performed on peripheral blood. This rearrangement joins TRBV10-2 to TRBJ1-5, with 7 nucleotides matching TRBD1. The CDR3 sequence: CASSESGQGGGQPQHF. CDR3 DNA sequence: TGCGCCAGCAGTGAGTCAGGGCAGGGAGGGGGCCAGCCCCAGCATTTT.